The sequence of this T cell receptor beta chain was determined in a study of blood T cell repertoires in COVID-19. Looking at the study overall: PBMCs, B-cell-depleted T cells, or T cells provided the cDNA or gDNA that made up the material.

The repertoire was sequenced with immunoSEQ multiplex PCR; TCRdb's copy has only in-frame clones and lacks some. The top ten clones hold around 4.1% of a sample with roughly 100,000 clones, about 85% of them seen once. This sequence originates from a man in his fifties with acute or convalescent COVID-19. The sample taken for sequencing was peripheral blood.

For the CDR3, the DNA is TGTGCCAGCAGCGGGGGACTAGCGGGGAGAGGGGATGATACGCAGTATTTT. Amino acids: CASSGGLAGRGDDTQYF. The chain links TRBV5-4 to TRBJ2-3; the match to TRBD2 covers 13 bases. In germline, CDR1 is SGHNT, CDR2 YYREEE (reference sequence). The CDR3 extends over 17 amino acids. With 4 bases clipped from V and 6 bases from J, the junction kept 11 bases outside the gene matches.